The 14 T cell receptor beta chains presented below share a single source sample, sequenced in a study of blood T cell repertoires in COVID-19. Some clones are missing from TCRdb's copy, which holds only in-frame ones; the method was immunoSEQ multiplex PCR. The profile shows roughly 170,000 clones, around four fifths of them singletons. What was sequenced was peripheral blood. These receptors were taken from a man aged 40-55 years who had recovered from COVID-19.

The genes are TRBV7-2 and TRBJ2-7; D ambiguous. V shed 3 bases and J shed 1 base, with 7 bases lying between them. The germline CDR1 and CDR2 sequences are SGHTA and FQGNSA. The CDR3 length is 13 residues. The CDR3 protein is CASSFAVSYEQYF. As DNA, the CDR3 is TGTGCCAGCAGCTTCGCAGTTTCCTACGAGCAGTACTTC.

The rearrangement joins TRBV7-2 to TRBJ1-3; 7 bases match TRBD1. CDR1 SGHTA and CDR2 FQGNSA come from the germline V gene. The CDR3 runs 16 residues. V lost 0 bases to trimming and J lost 0 bases; unmatched junction nucleotides: 2. The CDR3 protein is CASSLAHRGSGNTIYF. CDR3 in DNA: TGTGCCAGCAGCTTAGCGCACAGGGGCTCTGGAAACACCATATATTTT.

The chain is built from TRBV9 and TRBJ1-2; the D gene is possibly TRBD1 (5 bases). The V gene lost 0 bases and the J gene lost 0 bases, with 9 bases spanning the gap. This CDR3 spans 15 amino acids. Germline CDR1 and CDR2: SGDLS and YYNGEE. In DNA, the CDR3 is TGTGCCAGCAGCGTAGGCGGGACCCCTAACTATGGCTACACCTTC. Its protein product is CASSVGGTPNYGYTF.

The V call is TRBV5-6, the J call TRBJ2-7; a weak D match, TRBD1 (6 bases). This CDR3 region has 13 residues. Germline assignment: CDR1 SGHDT and CDR2 YYEEEE. V was pared by 2 bases and J by 2 bases, with 8 bases between. The CDR3 here is CASSFGTTYEQYF. The CDR3 DNA sequence: TGTGCCAGCAGCTTCGGGACAACCTACGAGCAGTACTTC.

This chain connects TRBV5-6 to TRBJ2-7; maybe TRBD2 (6 bases). The germline V gene has CDR1 SGHDT and CDR2 YYEEEE. V gave up 4 bases and J gave up 10 bases, with 12 bases separating them. The CDR3 sequence is 11 residues long. The CDR3 loop is CASSKDYDQYF. DNA for the CDR3: TGTGCCAGCAGCAAGGACTATGATCAGTACTTC. Full variable domain (missing parts from reference TRBV5-6 and TRBJ2-7): DAGVTQSPTHLIKTRGQQVTLRCSPKSGHDTVSWYQQALGQGPQFIFQYYEEEERQRGNFPDRFSGHQFPNYSSELNVNALLLGDSALYLCASSKDYDQYFGPGTRLTVT.

The chain has TRBV3-1 (or the pseudogene TRBV3-2) and TRBJ2-7; TRBD1 aligns across 10 bases. From germline, CDR1 is LGHDT and CDR2 YNNKEL (reference sequence). The CDR3 is 16 residues long. The V segment lost 2 bases and the J segment 7 bases; nucleotides outside the gene matches: 11. The DNA of the CDR3 is TGTGCCAGCAGCCAAACAACCGGGACAGGGGCTCGTGAGCAGTACTTC. Amino acids: CASSQTTGTGAREQYF.

The V call is TRBV27, the J call TRBJ1-2; D may be TRBD1 (5 bases). CDR1 is MNHEY and CDR2 is SMNVEV in the germline V gene (reference sequence). The CDR3 runs 14 residues. Trimming cost V 3 bases and J 6 bases, with 14 bases left between them. CDR3: CASSLVPGVNGYTF. In DNA, the CDR3 is TGTGCCAGCAGTTTGGTTCCGGGGGTGAATGGCTACACCTTC.

The J gene is TRBJ2-2, the V gene TRBV7-9; 7 positions agree with TRBD2. CDR1 SEHNR and CDR2 FQNEAQ come from the germline V gene (reference sequence). The J segment lost 3 bases and the V segment lost 4 bases, leaving 8 bases of the junction unmatched. The CDR3 has 16 amino acids. The DNA for the CDR3 is TGTGCCAGCAGCTGGGCCAAGGGAGGGGACACCGGGGAGCTGTTTTTT. It yields the protein CASSWAKGGDTGELFF. Full variable domain (outside the CDR3, taken from reference TRBV7-9 and TRBJ2-2): DTGVSQNPRHKITKRGQNVTFRCDPISEHNRLYWYRQTLGQGPEFLTYFQNEAQLEKSRLLSDRFSAERPKGSFSTLEIQRTEQGDSAMYLCASSWAKGGDTGELFFGEGSRLTVL.

This rearrangement joins TRBV18 to TRBJ1-4, with unresolved D. This CDR3 comprises 15 residues. The V end lost 0 bases, the J end lost 6 bases, and 11 bases lay between the germline ends. CDR1 KGHSH and CDR2 LQKENI come from the germline V gene. The CDR3 spells CASSPPSVVDEKLFF. CDR3 DNA: TGTGCCAGCTCACCACCGTCGGTTGTGGATGAAAAACTGTTTTTT.

The J gene is TRBJ1-1, the V gene TRBV19; possible D gene TRBD1, 6 bases. Deletions cut 5 bases from V and 11 bases from J, with 24 bases between. The CDR3 covers 15 residues. The germline CDR1 and CDR2 sequences are LNHDA and SQIVND (reference sequence). The CDR3 loop is CASSVKQGRYGRAFF. In DNA form, the CDR3 reads TGTGCCAGTAGTGTAAAACAGGGTCGTTATGGTCGCGCTTTCTTT.

The J gene is TRBJ1-2, the V gene TRBV27, with 7 bases matching TRBD1. The CDR3 length is 16 residues. CDR1 MNHEY and CDR2 SMNVEV come from the germline V gene (reference sequence). V trimming: 7 bases; J trimming: 1 base; junction bases outside the gene matches: 12. The CDR3 is CASKGSRQGLNYGYTF. The CDR3 nucleotides are TGTGCCAGCAAGGGGTCAAGACAGGGACTTAACTATGGCTACACCTTC.

This CDR3 is CASSPGLAGVHEQFF. CDR3 sequence (DNA): TGTGCCAGCAGCCCCGGACTAGCGGGAGTACATGAGCAGTTCTTC. The chain couples TRBV7-9 to TRBJ2-1; 13 bases are a match to TRBD2. This CDR3 is 15 amino acids long. Unmatched junction bases numbered 6, after V lost 5 bases and J lost 8 bases. Germline CDR1 is SEHNR and CDR2 is FQNEAQ (reference sequence).

J is TRBJ1-2 and V is TRBV5-6; tentatively, D is TRBD1 (5 bases). V lost 3 bases and J 1 base, leaving 19 bases between the germline ends. CDR3 size: 17 residues. Germline CDR1 is SGHDT and CDR2 is YYEEEE. The CDR3 loop reads CASSYLGSGGSNYGYTF. CDR3 nucleotides: TGTGCCAGCAGCTACTTGGGATCGGGGGGAAGTAACTATGGCTACACCTTC.

This rearrangement joins TRBV10-3 to TRBJ1-2; D is ambiguous. The V gene's germline CDR1 is ENHRY and CDR2 SYGVKD. The V and J ends lost 3 bases and 11 bases respectively, with 13 bases between them. CDR3 size: 12 residues. The DNA of the CDR3 is TGTGCCATCAGTGAACAAGGAGGGATATACACCTTC. Translation: CAISEQGGIYTF.